The rows below give T cell receptor beta chains drawn from one sample of a study of blood T cells in healthy people across ages. In TCRdb, the 5' RACE reads were re-called with MiXCR into one record per CDR3 protein. This repertoire shows approximately 790,000 distinct CDR3 sequences, about 59% found once; its top ten account for roughly 25%. Sequenced input: blood. The receptors shown here come from a man younger than 40 in good health. CDR3s include the opening cysteine and the closing phenylalanine or tryptophan. Fields, in order: clone size, J gene, D gene, V gene, CDR3 DNA, CDR3 protein. The D gene is left open where the match is weak. Clone size is stated in some rows and not others, as once, few, many or a class when expanded.

abundance: NA; j_gene: TRBJ2-5; d_gene: TRBD1; v_gene: TRBV5-6; CDR3nt: TGTGCCAGCAGCTTTGAATGGACACCAGGGGGGACCCAGTACTTC; CDR3aa: CASSFEWTPGGTQYF
abundance: NA; j_gene: TRBJ2-7; d_gene: NA; v_gene: TRBV3-1; CDR3nt: TGTGCCAGCAGCCAAGGCATACGAGGGGGCTACGAGCAGTACTTC; CDR3aa: CASSQGIRGGYEQYF
abundance: NA; j_gene: TRBJ2-1; d_gene: TRBD2; v_gene: TRBV27; CDR3nt: TGTGCCAGCAGTTTTGGGACTAGCGGGGATCTTTACCGCAATGAGCAGTTCTTC; CDR3aa: CASSFGTSGDLYRNEQFF
abundance: few; j_gene: TRBJ2-1; d_gene: TRBD2; v_gene: TRBV25-1; CDR3nt: TGTGCCAGCAGTGAATTTACTAGCGGGGGGCCGTACAATGAGCAGTTCTTC; CDR3aa: CASSEFTSGGPYNEQFF
abundance: NA; j_gene: TRBJ2-2; d_gene: NA; v_gene: TRBV15; CDR3nt: TGTGCCACCAGACCCAGGGGAGACACCGGGGAGCTGTTTTTT; CDR3aa: CATRPRGDTGELFF
abundance: NA; j_gene: TRBJ1-1; d_gene: NA; v_gene: TRBV4-2; CDR3nt: TGTGCCAGCAGCCCGGGGCGCAGGGGTCAGAACACTGAAGCTTTCTTT; CDR3aa: CASSPGRRGQNTEAFF
abundance: few; j_gene: TRBJ2-1; d_gene: TRBD1; v_gene: TRBV9; CDR3nt: TGTGCCAGCAGCGTAGGGGACAGGGATCTGAATGAGCAGTTCTTC; CDR3aa: CASSVGDRDLNEQFF
abundance: NA; j_gene: TRBJ2-3; d_gene: NA; v_gene: TRBV5-5; CDR3nt: TGTGCCAGCAGCTTGGGAGTGGCGCAGTATTTT; CDR3aa: CASSLGVAQYF
abundance: few; j_gene: TRBJ1-2; d_gene: NA; v_gene: TRBV27; CDR3nt: TGTGCCAGCAGTTTATATGGGGCCAATGGCTACACCTTC; CDR3aa: CASSLYGANGYTF
abundance: NA; j_gene: TRBJ2-7; d_gene: TRBD2; v_gene: TRBV19; CDR3nt: TGTGCCAGTAGTATTAGCGGGGACTCCTACGAGCAGTACTTC; CDR3aa: CASSISGDSYEQYF
abundance: NA; j_gene: TRBJ2-1; d_gene: NA; v_gene: TRBV10-3; CDR3nt: TGTGCCATCAGTCTAGGACCCCCGGGGAATGAGCAGTTCTTC; CDR3aa: CAISLGPPGNEQFF
abundance: NA; j_gene: TRBJ2-7; d_gene: TRBD2; v_gene: TRBV11-2; CDR3nt: TGTGCCAGCAGCCTAAGGGTTAGCGGGGGCCACTCCTACGAGCAGTACTTC; CDR3aa: CASSLRVSGGHSYEQYF
abundance: once; j_gene: TRBJ1-5; d_gene: TRBD1; v_gene: TRBV6-5; CDR3nt: TGTGCCAGCAGTGACTCGGCAGGGGGGCAGCCCCAGCATTTT; CDR3aa: CASSDSAGGQPQHF
abundance: NA; j_gene: TRBJ2-2; d_gene: NA; v_gene: TRBV9; CDR3nt: TGTGCCAGCAGCGTAGCTAGTACAGCCACCGGGGAGCTGTTTTTT; CDR3aa: CASSVASTATGELFF
abundance: NA; j_gene: TRBJ2-1; d_gene: TRBD2; v_gene: TRBV29-1; CDR3nt: TGCAGCGTTAAAGGGAGCGGGAACAGTGAATACAATGAGCAGTTCTTC; CDR3aa: CSVKGSGNSEYNEQFF
abundance: NA; j_gene: TRBJ2-7; d_gene: TRBD1; v_gene: TRBV12-3/TRBV12-4; CDR3nt: TGTGCCAGCACAGCGGGACAGGGTACTAGCGAGCAGTACTTC; CDR3aa: CASTAGQGTSEQYF
abundance: NA; j_gene: TRBJ2-7; d_gene: TRBD1; v_gene: TRBV20-1; CDR3nt: TGCAGTGGGATAACAGTAGGGACAGCCTACGAGCAGTACTTC; CDR3aa: CSGITVGTAYEQYF
abundance: NA; j_gene: TRBJ2-7; d_gene: TRBD2; v_gene: TRBV20-1; CDR3nt: TGCAGTGCTTCTAAGGGACTAGCGGGGGCCCACTACGAGCAGTACTTC; CDR3aa: CSASKGLAGAHYEQYF
abundance: few; j_gene: TRBJ2-6; d_gene: NA; v_gene: TRBV7-9; CDR3nt: TGTGCCAGCAGCTTAACGGGACAAACTGGGGCCAACGTCCTGACTTTC; CDR3aa: CASSLTGQTGANVLTF
abundance: NA; j_gene: TRBJ1-5; d_gene: NA; v_gene: TRBV6-2/TRBV6-3; CDR3nt: TGTGCCAGCAGTTACTCGAACGGGGAGGGGTGGAATCAGCCCCAGCATTTT; CDR3aa: CASSYSNGEGWNQPQHF
abundance: NA; j_gene: TRBJ2-1; d_gene: TRBD2; v_gene: TRBV28; CDR3nt: TGTGCCAGCACCTCCCGGACTAGCGGGGGGGCACCTGGTGGTGAGCAGTTCTTC; CDR3aa: CASTSRTSGGAPGGEQFF
abundance: NA; j_gene: TRBJ2-1; d_gene: NA; v_gene: TRBV2; CDR3nt: TGTGCCAGCACGGGAGTAGCTAGCTTGAATGAGCAGTTCTTC; CDR3aa: CASTGVASLNEQFF
abundance: NA; j_gene: TRBJ2-1; d_gene: NA; v_gene: TRBV7-2; CDR3nt: TGTGCCAGCAGCACTACCATGCTGAGCTCCTACAATGAGCGGTTCTTC; CDR3aa: CASSTTMLSSYNERFF
abundance: few; j_gene: TRBJ2-3; d_gene: NA; v_gene: TRBV12-3/TRBV12-4; CDR3nt: TGTGCCAGCAGTTTGTTATCCGTGGATACGCAGTATTTT; CDR3aa: CASSLLSVDTQYF
abundance: NA; j_gene: TRBJ2-3; d_gene: TRBD2; v_gene: TRBV7-2; CDR3nt: TGTGCCAGCAGCCCCGGACTAGCGGGGGGTGCAGATACGCAGTATTTT; CDR3aa: CASSPGLAGGADTQYF
abundance: NA; j_gene: TRBJ2-5; d_gene: NA; v_gene: TRBV10-3; CDR3nt: TGTGCCATCAGTGAGGGGGCTAGCAATGGAGAGACCCAGTACTTC; CDR3aa: CAISEGASNGETQYF
abundance: NA; j_gene: TRBJ2-3; d_gene: NA; v_gene: TRBV2; CDR3nt: TGTGCCAGCAAAAGATCGGCAGACACAGATACGCAGTATTTT; CDR3aa: CASKRSADTDTQYF
abundance: NA; j_gene: TRBJ1-4; d_gene: TRBD1; v_gene: TRBV25-1; CDR3nt: TGTGCCAGCAACGACAGGGTGGACGAAAAACTGTTTTTT; CDR3aa: CASNDRVDEKLFF
abundance: once; j_gene: TRBJ2-3; d_gene: NA; v_gene: TRBV27; CDR3nt: TGTGCCAGCAGTTTTCTAGCGACTAGCACAGATACGCAGTATTTT; CDR3aa: CASSFLATSTDTQYF
abundance: NA; j_gene: TRBJ2-3; d_gene: TRBD1; v_gene: TRBV5-4; CDR3nt: TGTGCCAGCAGTCTGGACAGGGGTAGGGCAGACACGCAGTATTTT; CDR3aa: CASSLDRGRADTQYF
abundance: NA; j_gene: TRBJ2-7; d_gene: TRBD1; v_gene: TRBV5-1; CDR3nt: TGCGCCAGCAGCTTCGTACCGGGACAGGGGAGATACGAGCAGTACTTC; CDR3aa: CASSFVPGQGRYEQYF
abundance: few; j_gene: TRBJ1-5; d_gene: NA; v_gene: TRBV3-1; CDR3nt: TGTGCCAGCAGCCAAGATACCACAGCTAATCAGCCCCAGCATTTT; CDR3aa: CASSQDTTANQPQHF
abundance: NA; j_gene: TRBJ2-1; d_gene: NA; v_gene: TRBV18; CDR3nt: TGTGCCAGCTCACCAAATCAGGCCTCCTACAATGAGCAGTTCTTC; CDR3aa: CASSPNQASYNEQFF
abundance: NA; j_gene: TRBJ1-2; d_gene: NA; v_gene: TRBV20-1; CDR3nt: TGCAGTGCTAGAGTTTGGAAAACCTATGGCTACACCTTC; CDR3aa: CSARVWKTYGYTF
abundance: NA; j_gene: TRBJ2-5; d_gene: NA; v_gene: TRBV20-1; CDR3nt: TGCAGTGCTAGGTACGGGGGTCCGCCTGGAGAGACCCAGTACTTC; CDR3aa: CSARYGGPPGETQYF
abundance: NA; j_gene: TRBJ1-1; d_gene: NA; v_gene: TRBV28; CDR3nt: TGTGCCAGCAGGATCCCTGGGGGGGGGGCTGAAGCTTTCTTT; CDR3aa: CASRIPGGGAEAFF